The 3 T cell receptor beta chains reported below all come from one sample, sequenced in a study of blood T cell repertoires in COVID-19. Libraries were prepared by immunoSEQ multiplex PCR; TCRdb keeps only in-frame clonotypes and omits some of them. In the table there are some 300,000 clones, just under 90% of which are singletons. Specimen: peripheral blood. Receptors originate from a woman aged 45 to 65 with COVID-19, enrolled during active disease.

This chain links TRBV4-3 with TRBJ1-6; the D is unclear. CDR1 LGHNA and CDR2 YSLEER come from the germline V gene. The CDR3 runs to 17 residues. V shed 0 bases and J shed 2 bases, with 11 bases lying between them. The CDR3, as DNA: TGCGCCAGCAGCCAAGAATACTCCGAAACCTATAATTCACCCCTCCACTTT. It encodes CASSQEYSETYNSPLHF.

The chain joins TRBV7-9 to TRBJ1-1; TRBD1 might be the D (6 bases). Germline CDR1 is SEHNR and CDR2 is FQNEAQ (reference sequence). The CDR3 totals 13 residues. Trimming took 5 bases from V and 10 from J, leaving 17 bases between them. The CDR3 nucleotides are TGTGCCAGCAGCCATTACAGGGATGACTTAGCTTTCTTT. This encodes CASSHYRDDLAFF.

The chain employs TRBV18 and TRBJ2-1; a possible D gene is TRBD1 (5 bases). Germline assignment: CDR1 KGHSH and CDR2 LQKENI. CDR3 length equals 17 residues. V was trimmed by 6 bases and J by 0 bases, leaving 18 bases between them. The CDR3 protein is CASSPLLGQGSYNEQFF. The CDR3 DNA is TGTGCCAGCTCTCCCCTATTGGGGCAGGGCTCCTACAATGAGCAGTTCTTC.